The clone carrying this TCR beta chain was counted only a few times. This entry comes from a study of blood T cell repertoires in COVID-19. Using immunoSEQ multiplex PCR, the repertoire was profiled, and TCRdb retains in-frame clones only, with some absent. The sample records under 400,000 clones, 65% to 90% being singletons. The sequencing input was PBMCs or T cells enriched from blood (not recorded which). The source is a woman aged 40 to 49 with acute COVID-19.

The CDR3 spells CASSNGPGQGNTEAFF. CDR3 nucleotides: TGTGCCAGCTCTAACGGCCCGGGACAGGGGAACACTGAAGCTTTCTTT. The chain carries TRBV18 and TRBJ1-1; 9 nucleotides match TRBD1. This CDR3 is 16 amino acids long. Germline V gene data show CDR1 as KGHSH and CDR2 as LQKENI. Trimming removed 6 bases from V and 1 base from J; junction bases left unmatched: 9.